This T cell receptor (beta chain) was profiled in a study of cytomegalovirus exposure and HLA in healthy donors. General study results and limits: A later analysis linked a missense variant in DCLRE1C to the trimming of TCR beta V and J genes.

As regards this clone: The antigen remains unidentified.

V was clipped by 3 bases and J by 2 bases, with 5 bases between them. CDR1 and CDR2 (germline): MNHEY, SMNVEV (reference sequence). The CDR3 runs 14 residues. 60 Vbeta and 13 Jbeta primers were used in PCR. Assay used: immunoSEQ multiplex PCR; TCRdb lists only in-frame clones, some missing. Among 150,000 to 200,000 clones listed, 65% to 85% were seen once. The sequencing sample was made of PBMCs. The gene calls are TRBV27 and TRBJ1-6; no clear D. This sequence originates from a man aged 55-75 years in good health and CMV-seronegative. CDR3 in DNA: TGTGCCAGCAGTTTGGTAGCCTATAATTCACCCCTCCACTTT. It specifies CASSLVAYNSPLHF.